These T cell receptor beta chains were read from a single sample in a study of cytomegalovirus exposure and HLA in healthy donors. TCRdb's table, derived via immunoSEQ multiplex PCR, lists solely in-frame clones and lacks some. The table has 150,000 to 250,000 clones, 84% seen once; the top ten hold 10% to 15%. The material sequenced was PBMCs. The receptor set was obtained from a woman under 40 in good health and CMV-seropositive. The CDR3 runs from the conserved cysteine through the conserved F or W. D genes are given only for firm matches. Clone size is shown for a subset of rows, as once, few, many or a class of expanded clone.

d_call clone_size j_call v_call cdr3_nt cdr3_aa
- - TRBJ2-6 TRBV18 TGTGCCAGCTCACCCCTGGCGGCCAACCACGTCCTGACTTTC CASSPLAANHVLTF
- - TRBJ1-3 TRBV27 TGTGCCAGCAGTTTATCGGGCGCAAACACCATATATTTT CASSLSGANTIYF
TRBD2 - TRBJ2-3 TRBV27 TGTGCCAGCAGTTTAGCCAGCGGGGGTAGCACAGATACGCAGTATTTT CASSLASGGSTDTQYF
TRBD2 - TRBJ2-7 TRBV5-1 TGCGCCAGCAGCGTACAATCACTAGCGGGAGTAAACGAGCAGTACTTC CASSVQSLAGVNEQYF
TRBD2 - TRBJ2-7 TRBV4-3 TGCGCCAGCAGCCAAGGACGCGGGGGGCCCTACGAGCAGTACTTC CASSQGRGGPYEQYF
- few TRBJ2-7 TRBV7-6 TGTGCCAGCAGCTTAGTTCCAGGGGAGGGCTACGAGCAGTACTTC CASSLVPGEGYEQYF
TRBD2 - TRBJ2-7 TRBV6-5 TGTGCCAGCAGTTGGACTAGCGGGAGCTCCTACGAGCAGTACTTC CASSWTSGSSYEQYF
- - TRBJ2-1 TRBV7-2 TGTGCCAGCAGCTTAGCAAGGGAGAACAATGAGCAGTTCTTC CASSLARENNEQFF
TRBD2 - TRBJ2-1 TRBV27 TGTGCCAGCAGTTTTGAATTTATTATCGCGGGAGGGCCTGGTAGATCCTACAATGAGCAGTTCTTC CASSFEFIIAGGPGRSYNEQFF
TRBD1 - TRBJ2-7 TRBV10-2 TGCGCCAGCCTGAAGGGACAGGGGACGGGGGAGCAGTACTTC CASLKGQGTGEQYF
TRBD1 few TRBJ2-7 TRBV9 TGTGCCAGCAGCGTCTCGGGACAGGGGTTCGAGCAGTACTTC CASSVSGQGFEQYF
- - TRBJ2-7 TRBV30 TGTGCCTGGAGTAAGGGAGATGGAATCTACGAGCAGTACTTC CAWSKGDGIYEQYF
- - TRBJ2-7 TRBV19 TGTGCCAGTAGTGGCAGGCCAGGGTGGGAGCAGTACTTC CASSGRPGWEQYF
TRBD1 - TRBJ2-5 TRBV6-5 TGTGCCAGCAGACGGACCGGGACAGGCATCGGGACCCAGTACTTC CASRRTGTGIGTQYF
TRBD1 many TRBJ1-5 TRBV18 TGTGCCAGCTCACCCTCTACAGGGGGCAGTCAGCCCCAGCATTTT CASSPSTGGSQPQHF
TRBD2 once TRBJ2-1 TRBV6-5 TGTGCCAGCAGTTTCGGGGGGACGACAAACAATGAGCAGTTCTTC CASSFGGTTNNEQFF
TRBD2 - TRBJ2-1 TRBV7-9 TGTGCCAGCAGCTTACTAGCGGTAAACAATGAGCAGTTCTTC CASSLLAVNNEQFF
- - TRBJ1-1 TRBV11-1 TGTGCCAGCAGCTTAGTAGGCAGGCAGAACACTGAAGCTTTCTTT CASSLVGRQNTEAFF
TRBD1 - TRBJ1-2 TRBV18 TGTGCCAGCTCACCACGCGGACAGGACTATGGCTACACCTTC CASSPRGQDYGYTF
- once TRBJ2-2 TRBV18 TGTGCCAGCTCACCACGGGCGGGCGCAGACACCGGGGAGCTGTTTTTT CASSPRAGADTGELFF
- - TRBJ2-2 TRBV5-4 TGTGCCAGCAGCTTTGACACGAACACCGGGGAGCTGTTTTTT CASSFDTNTGELFF
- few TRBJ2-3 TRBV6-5 TGTGCCAGCAGGTCCGGGATAGGGACAGATACGCAGTATTTT CASRSGIGTDTQYF
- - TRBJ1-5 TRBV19 TGTGCCAGTAGTTTTTCGGGGGAGACACTAAACTCCCATAGCAATCAGCCCCAGCATTTT CASSFSGETLNSHSNQPQHF
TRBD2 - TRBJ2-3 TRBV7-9 TGTGCCAGCAGAGGGGTAGCGGGAAGCACAGATACGCAGTATTTT CASRGVAGSTDTQYF
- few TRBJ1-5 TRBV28 TGTGCCAGCAGTTTCCCCTTCGGGGGGAGCAATCAGCCCCAGCATTTT CASSFPFGGSNQPQHF
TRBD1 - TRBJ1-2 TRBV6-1 TGTGCCAGCAGTGAAGTCGGGACAGGGTACGGCTACACCTTC CASSEVGTGYGYTF
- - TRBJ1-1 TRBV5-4 TGTGCCAGCAGCTCCCAGACAGGAACGAACACTGAAGCTTTCTTT CASSSQTGTNTEAFF
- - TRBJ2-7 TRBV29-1 TGCAGCGTTGAAGTTAGCGGCATTTACGAGCAGTACTTC CSVEVSGIYEQYF
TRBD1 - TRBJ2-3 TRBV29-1 TGCAGCGTTGAAGGACAGGGGACCACAGATACGCAGTATTTT CSVEGQGTTDTQYF
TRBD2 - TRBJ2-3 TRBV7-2 TGTGCCAGCAGACGACGACTAGCCGCCGGCTTCGGTACGCAGTATTTT CASRRRLAAGFGTQYF
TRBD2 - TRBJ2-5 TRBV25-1 TGTGCCAGCAGTGAATGGCTAGCGGGAATAGAGACCCAGTACTTC CASSEWLAGIETQYF
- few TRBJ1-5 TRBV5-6 TGTGCCAGCAGTTTCCAGGCGTCCGGCCTTCATAGCAATCAGCCCCAGCATTTT CASSFQASGLHSNQPQHF
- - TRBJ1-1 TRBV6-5 TGTGCCAGCAGGGCGGCGGGGATGAACACTGAAGCTTTCTTT CASRAAGMNTEAFF
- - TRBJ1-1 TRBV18 TGTGCCAGCTCGGTCGACAGAGTATTTGGGCACAACGAAGCTTTCTTT CASSVDRVFGHNEAFF
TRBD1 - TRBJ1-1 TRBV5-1 TGCGCCAGCAGTGGACAGGGCGGTTTGGGTACTGAAGCTTTCTTT CASSGQGGLGTEAFF
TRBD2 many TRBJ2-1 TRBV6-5 TGTGCCAGCGGACTGCCCGGAGCGGGAGCAGGGGAGCAGTTCTTC CASGLPGAGAGEQFF